This TCR beta chain came from a study of cytomegalovirus exposure and HLA in healthy donors. With regard to this clone: Its target is not known. The germline gene is not matched at one end of the junction; a read error may be the cause.

Donors consisted of healthy bone marrow donors. PCR amplification relied on 60 Vbeta primers (plus 13 Jbeta primers). Method: immunoSEQ multiplex PCR; TCRdb's copy keeps in-frame clones and lacks some. The sample includes about 160,000 clones, roughly 80% of them seen just once. CDR1 is SGHRS, CDR2 YFSETQ, per germline. The CDR3 consists of 15 residues. Points from the study as a whole: Earlier analysis yielded a pattern in which most TCR beta V segments were productive about 90% or about 30% of the time. Whilst most TCR sequences proved rare, a subset of public TCRs occurred across many donors. A few CMV-associated chains proved CMV antigen-specific in vitro.

This receptor was taken from a female donor in good health and CMV-seronegative. The sequenced material came from PBMCs. This chain links TRBV5-1 with TRBJ2-1, with TRBD1 matching over 8 bases. As DNA, the CDR3 is TGCGCCGGCAGCGGTACCGGGACAGGCTACAATGAGCAGTTCTTC. It yields the protein CAGSGTGTGYNEQFF.